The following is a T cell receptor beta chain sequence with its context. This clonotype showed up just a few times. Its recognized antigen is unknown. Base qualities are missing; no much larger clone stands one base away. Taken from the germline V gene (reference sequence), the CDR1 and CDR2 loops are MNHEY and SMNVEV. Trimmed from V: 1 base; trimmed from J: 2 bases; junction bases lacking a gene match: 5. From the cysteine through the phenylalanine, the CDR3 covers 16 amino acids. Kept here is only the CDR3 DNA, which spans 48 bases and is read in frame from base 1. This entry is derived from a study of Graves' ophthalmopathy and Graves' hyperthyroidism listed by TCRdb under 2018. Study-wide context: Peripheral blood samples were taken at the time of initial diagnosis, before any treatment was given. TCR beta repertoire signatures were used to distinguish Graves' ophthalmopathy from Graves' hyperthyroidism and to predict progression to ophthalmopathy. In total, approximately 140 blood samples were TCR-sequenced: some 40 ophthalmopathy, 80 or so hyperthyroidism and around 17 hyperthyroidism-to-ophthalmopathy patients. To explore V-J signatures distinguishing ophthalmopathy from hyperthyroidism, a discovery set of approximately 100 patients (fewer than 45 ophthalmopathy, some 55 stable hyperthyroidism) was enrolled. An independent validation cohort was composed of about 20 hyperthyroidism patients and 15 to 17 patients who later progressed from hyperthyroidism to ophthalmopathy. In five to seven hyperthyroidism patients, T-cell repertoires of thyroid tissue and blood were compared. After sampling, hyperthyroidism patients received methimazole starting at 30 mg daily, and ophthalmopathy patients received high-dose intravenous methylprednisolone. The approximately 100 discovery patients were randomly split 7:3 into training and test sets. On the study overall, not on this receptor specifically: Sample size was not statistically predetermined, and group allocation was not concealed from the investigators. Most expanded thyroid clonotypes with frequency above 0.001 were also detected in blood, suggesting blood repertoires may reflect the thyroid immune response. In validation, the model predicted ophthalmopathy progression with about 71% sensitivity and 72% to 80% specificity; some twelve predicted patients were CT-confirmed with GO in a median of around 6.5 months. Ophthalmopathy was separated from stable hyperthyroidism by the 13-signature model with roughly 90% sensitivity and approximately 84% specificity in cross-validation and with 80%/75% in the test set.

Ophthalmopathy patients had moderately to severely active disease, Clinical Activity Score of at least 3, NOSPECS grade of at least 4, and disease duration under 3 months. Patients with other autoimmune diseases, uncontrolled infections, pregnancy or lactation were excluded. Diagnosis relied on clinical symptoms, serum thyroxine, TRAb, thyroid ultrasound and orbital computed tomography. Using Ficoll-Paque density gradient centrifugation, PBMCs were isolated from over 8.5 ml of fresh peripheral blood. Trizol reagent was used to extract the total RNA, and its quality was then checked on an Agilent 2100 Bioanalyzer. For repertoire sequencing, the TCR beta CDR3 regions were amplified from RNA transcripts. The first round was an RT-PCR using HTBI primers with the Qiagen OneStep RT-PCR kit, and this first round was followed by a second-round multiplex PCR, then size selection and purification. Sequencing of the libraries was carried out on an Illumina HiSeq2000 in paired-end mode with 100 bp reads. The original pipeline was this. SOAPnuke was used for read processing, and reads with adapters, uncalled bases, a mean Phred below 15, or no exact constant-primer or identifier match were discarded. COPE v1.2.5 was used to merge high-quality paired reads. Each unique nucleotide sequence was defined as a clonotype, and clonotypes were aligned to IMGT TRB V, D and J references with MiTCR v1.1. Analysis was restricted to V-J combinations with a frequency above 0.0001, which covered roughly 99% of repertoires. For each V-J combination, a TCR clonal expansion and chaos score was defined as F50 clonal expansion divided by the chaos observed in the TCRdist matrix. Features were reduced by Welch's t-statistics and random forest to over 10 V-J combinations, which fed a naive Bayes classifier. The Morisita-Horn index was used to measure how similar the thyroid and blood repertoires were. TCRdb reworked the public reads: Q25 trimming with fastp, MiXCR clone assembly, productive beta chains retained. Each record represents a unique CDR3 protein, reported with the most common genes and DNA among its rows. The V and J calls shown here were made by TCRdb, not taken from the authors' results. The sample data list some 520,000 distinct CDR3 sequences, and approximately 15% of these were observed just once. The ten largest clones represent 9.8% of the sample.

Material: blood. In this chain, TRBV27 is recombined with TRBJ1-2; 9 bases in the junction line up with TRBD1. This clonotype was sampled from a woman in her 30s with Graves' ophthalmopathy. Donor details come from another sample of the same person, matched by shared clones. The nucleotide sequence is TGTGCCAGCAGTTTATTGGGACAGGGACAGAACTATGGCTACACCTTC. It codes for CASSLLGQGQNYGYTF.